This T cell receptor (beta chain) was documented in a study of T cell changes during pregnancy in multiple sclerosis. Generated by immunoSEQ multiplex PCR, the TCRdb table keeps only in-frame clones and is missing some. The sample shows under 65,000 clones, around 93% of them seen only once. Trimming removed 5 bases from V and 4 bases from J, with 17 bases in between. This CDR3 region has 15 residues. Germline assignment: CDR1 SGHAT and CDR2 FQNNGV. The chain is built from TRBV11-2 and TRBJ1-1; TRBD1 is a possible D gene (5 bases). The TCR sequence derives from a female donor with multiple sclerosis, enrolled in a pregnancy study. The source was CD8+ T cells from peripheral blood mononuclear cells, collected in the second trimester of pregnancy. The CDR3 bases are TGTGCCAGCAGCGTCGGAATACAGGTCCCCACTGAAGCTTTCTTT. It yields the protein CASSVGIQVPTEAFF.